This TCR beta chain was identified in a study of T cell repertoires in cytomegalovirus infection. Study background: Used in the study were CMV epitopes, some recently identified and HLA-C-restricted, others well-studied and HLA-B-restricted. Both a matching HLA type and CMV infection were indicated by public TCR beta signatures.

TCRdb analysed the reads with MiXCR anew, one entry per CDR3 protein. The sample lists 700,000 to 950,000 distinct CDR3 sequences, about 31% occurring once. Study-wide results and limits: There were HLA-C-restricted CMV-specific TCR beta clonotypes dominating the ex vivo response. People with CMV and the relevant HLA were identified by cumulative public TCR beta family frequency.

Comment on this clonotype: What it binds is unknown.

The material sequenced was cultured CD8+ T cells from PBMCs, taken from culture after CMV antigen stimulation. The sequence was obtained from a human donor in good health (CMV status not recorded). Some clones in this sample may be carry-over from other donors' samples.

The CDR3 here is CASRPIPGPQHF. The CDR3 DNA follows: TGTGCCAGCAGGCCCATACCAGGGCCCCAGCATTTT. The chain has TRBV6-2 or TRBV6-3 and TRBJ1-5; D remains unclear. Trimming shortened V by 6 bases and J by 9 bases, and 12 bases separated the two germline ends. CDR1 MNHEY and CDR2 SVGEGT come from the germline V gene. This CDR3 is 12 amino acids long.